This T cell receptor (beta chain) was identified in a study of blood T cell repertoires in COVID-19. Whole-study context: Both acute and convalescent COVID-19 samples were obtained from the United States, Italy and Spain. Sources were T cells, B-cell-depleted T cells, or PBMCs; the material itself was cDNA or gDNA.

Authors' analysis steps: The assay estimated nucleated cells by amplifying reference gene primers. Data came from immunoSEQ multiplex PCR; TCRdb stores just in-frame clones and leaves some out. V, J and clone size derive from that table, while D and trimming were established from the DNA sequence. The table shows roughly 160,000 clones, with 65% to 85% occurring only once. The V and J ends lost 2 bases and 2 bases respectively, with 13 bases between them. This CDR3 comprises 15 residues. CDR1 and CDR2 from the germline V gene are SGHNT and YENEEA. The chain links TRBV11-3 to TRBJ2-7, with a weak D call TRBD2 (7 bases). The TCR sequence derives from a woman in her 70s who had recovered from COVID-19. The specimen was peripheral blood. The CDR3, as DNA: TGTGCCAGCAGCTTAAGGGGGGGCAGCCCCTACGAGCAGTACTTC. As protein: CASSLRGGSPYEQYF.